The present entry profiles one T cell receptor beta chain with its context. Its antigen is unidentified. Every patient experienced relapse after autologous stem cell transplantation, and brentuximab vedotin exposure varied. Best responses were complete response, partial response or progressive disease. This sample stems from a study of PD-1 blockade in classical Hodgkin lymphoma. The method was immunoSEQ multiplex PCR; TCRdb's version includes in-frame clones alone and lacks a portion of them. The table has tens of thousands of clones, 80% seen once. Study-wide results and caveats: Patients with a complete response exhibited baseline diversity comparable to newly diagnosed patients. Nivolumab starters within 1 year of ASCT were excluded.

Sequences were derived from peripheral blood mononuclear cells (PBMCs), sampled before the second cycle of nivolumab. This TCR was sampled from a human donor with classical Hodgkin lymphoma.

The CDR3 loop reads CASSFGLAGVFTDTQYF. The CDR3 DNA is TGTGCCAGCAGTTTCGGACTAGCGGGGGTATTCACAGATACGCAGTATTTT. The chain is built from TRBV28 and TRBJ2-3; 13 nucleotides match TRBD2. CDR1 and CDR2 (germline): MDHEN, SYDVKM. Trimming removed 3 bases from V and 2 bases from J; junction bases left unmatched: 5. The CDR3 is 17 residues long.